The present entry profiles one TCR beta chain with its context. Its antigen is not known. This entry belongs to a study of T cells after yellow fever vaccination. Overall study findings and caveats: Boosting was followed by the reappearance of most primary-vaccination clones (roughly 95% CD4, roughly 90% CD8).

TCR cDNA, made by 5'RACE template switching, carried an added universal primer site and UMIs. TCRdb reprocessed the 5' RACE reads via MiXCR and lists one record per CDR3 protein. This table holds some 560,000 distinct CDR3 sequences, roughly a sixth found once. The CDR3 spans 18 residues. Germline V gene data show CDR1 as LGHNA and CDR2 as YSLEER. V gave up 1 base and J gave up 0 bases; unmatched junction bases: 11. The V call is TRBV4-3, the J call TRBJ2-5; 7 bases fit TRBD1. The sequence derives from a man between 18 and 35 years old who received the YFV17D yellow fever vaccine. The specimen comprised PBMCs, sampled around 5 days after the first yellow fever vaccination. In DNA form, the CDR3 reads TGCGCCAGCAGCCAAGGAACTTCGACAGGGAATTACCAAGAGACCCAGTACTTC. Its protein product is CASSQGTSTGNYQETQYF.